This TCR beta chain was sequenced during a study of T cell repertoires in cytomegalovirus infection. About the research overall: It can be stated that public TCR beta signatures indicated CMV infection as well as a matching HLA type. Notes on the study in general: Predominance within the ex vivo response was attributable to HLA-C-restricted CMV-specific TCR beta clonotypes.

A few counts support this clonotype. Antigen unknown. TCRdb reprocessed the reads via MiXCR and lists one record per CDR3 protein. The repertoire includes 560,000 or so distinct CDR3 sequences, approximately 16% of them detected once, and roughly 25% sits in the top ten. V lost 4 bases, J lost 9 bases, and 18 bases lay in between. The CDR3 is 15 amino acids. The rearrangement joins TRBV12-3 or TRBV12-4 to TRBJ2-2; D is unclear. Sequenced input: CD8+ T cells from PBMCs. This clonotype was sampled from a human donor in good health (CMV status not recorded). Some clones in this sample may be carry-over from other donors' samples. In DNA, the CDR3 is TGTGCCAGCAGTTCTAGTCTAAGCGCGACGAGGGAGCTGTTTTTT. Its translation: CASSSSLSATRELFF.